This T cell receptor (beta chain) was retrieved from a study of response to subunit inactivated influenza vaccine. TCRdb re-derived calls from the RT-PCR reads in MiXCR, one entry per CDR3 protein. The sample lists hundreds of thousands of distinct CDR3 sequences, 16% occurring once. CDR3 length equals 16 residues. The germline gives CDR1 SEHNR, CDR2 FQNEAQ (reference sequence). V shed 6 bases, J shed 5 bases, and the junction held 7 bases outside the gene matches. The study, taken as a whole, reports: Only a handful of new T cells, the authors suggested, are recruited with each seasonal influenza vaccination.

Turning to this clonotype: The antigen is unknown.

This sequence joins TRBV7-9 and TRBJ2-2, with 12 bases fitting TRBD1. The TCR sequence derives from a man in his fifties or sixties who received an inactivated influenza vaccine. Source: CD4+ T cells sorted from PBMCs, taken around 25 months after vaccination. CDR3 DNA sequence: TGTGCCAGCAGACCCCGGGACAGGGGGCAAACCGGGGAGCTGTTTTTT. It translates to CASRPRDRGQTGELFF.